This TCR beta chain is drawn from a study of beta chain features in type 1 diabetes. Every isolated RNA sample was fully reverse transcribed, so sequencing captured expressed TCRB transcripts. For naive, central memory and regulatory T cell samples, reads averaged around 3.6 million. Generated by immunoSEQ multiplex PCR, the TCRdb table keeps only in-frame clones and is missing some. The sample includes under 300,000 clones, roughly 16% of them seen just once. This clone was seen a few times. Its antigen is unidentified. Points from the study as a whole: When Type 1 diabetes patients were examined, their TCRB CDR3s proved moderately but significantly shorter in all four CD4+ subsets.

The V gene lost 4 bases and the J gene lost 8 bases, with 20 bases spanning the gap. The CDR3 length is 14 residues. Germline V gene sequence: CDR1 SQVTM, CDR2 ANQGSEA. Sequenced material: naive CD4+ T cells from blood. The TCR originated in a man under 40 with type 1 diabetes. The V gene is TRBV29-1, the J gene TRBJ1-2, with D perhaps TRBD1 (6 bases). CDR3 loop: CSVARGLSMQGYTF. The CDR3 bases are TGCAGCGTTGCCAGGGGCCTCAGTATGCAAGGCTACACCTTC.